This T cell receptor beta chain was identified in a study of vaccination and CD4 T cells after COVID-19. Findings of the study overall: The study sampled relatively few convalescent patients and omitted early post-infection timepoints.

A note on this clonotype: Its specificity is unknown.

The treatment was: approximately nine-day PBMC culture with coronavirus spike peptide pools or control peptides (ViraFEST assay). This CDR3 comprises 13 residues. The germline V and J ends were trimmed by 5 bases and 6 bases, with 13 bases remaining between them. Germline V gene sequence: CDR1 SGHTA, CDR2 FQGTGA. At the Johns Hopkins FTIC core, DNA taken from cultured CD4+ T cells was sequenced by way of the Oncomine TCR Beta short-read assay. TCRdb itself ran the PCR reads through MiXCR, one entry per CDR3 protein. Of 20,000 to 30,000 distinct CDR3 sequences in the sample, around three fifths were seen once.

This receptor was identified in a human donor who had recovered from COVID-19. This chain connects TRBV7-3 to TRBJ1-2; possibly TRBD1 for D (6 bases). Source material: CD4+ T cells from blood, cultured in vitro. CDR3 DNA sequence: TGTGCCAGCAGCCTGGACAGCCTCAATGGCTACACCTTC. Amino acids: CASSLDSLNGYTF.